This TCR beta chain originates from a study of T cells after yellow fever vaccination. Study overall: The fractions with low cell numbers were processed using SMART-Seq v4 Ultra Low Input. Study-wide results and limits: Peaking on day 5 versus 15, the secondary response was faster but weaker.

The 5'RACE template-switching step produced TCR cDNA and added a universal primer site and UMIs. TCRdb re-analysed the 5' RACE reads in MiXCR, keeping a single row per CDR3 protein. The sample shows just under 600,000 distinct CDR3 sequences, 13% of them seen only once. The CDR3 has 14 residues. Trimming cost V 6 bases and J 2 bases, with 15 bases left between them. Germline CDR1 DFQATT, CDR2 SNEGSKA (reference sequence). This clonotype has just a few counts. Its antigen is currently unknown. Specimen: PBMCs, collected on the day of the yellow fever booster vaccination. V and J are TRBV20-1 and TRBJ2-3, with D tentatively TRBD2 (6 bases). This receptor was obtained from a man aged 25 to 45 who received the YFV17D yellow fever vaccine. CDR3 DNA: TGCAGTGCCGCCCCTCTAGCGTCCACAGATACGCAGTATTTT. This translates into CSAAPLASTDTQYF.